This T cell receptor (beta chain) originates from a study of blood T cell repertoires in COVID-19. Study context: The origin of the acute and convalescent COVID-19 samples was the United States, Italy and Spain. PBMCs, B-cell-depleted T cells, or T cells provided the cDNA or gDNA that made up the material.

The CDR3 runs 15 residues. Germline V CDR1 and CDR2: MNHEY, SMNVEV (reference sequence). Trimming at V came to 3 bases and at J to 2 bases, leaving 5 bases not matched to a gene. Per the original methods: Scientists estimated how many nucleated cells there were by amplifying reference gene primers. Sequenced by immunoSEQ multiplex PCR; TCRdb stores in-frame clones only, minus some. V, J and clone size reflect that table, while D and trimming were determined from the DNA. Altogether 30,000 to 35,000 clones are present, roughly nine tenths being singletons, with the ten largest covering around 0.53%. The TCR was taken from a woman aged 40 to 50 with active or convalescent COVID-19. Sequenced: peripheral blood. The rearrangement uses TRBV27 and TRBJ2-7; 9 positions match TRBD1. CDR3 nucleotide sequence: TGTGCCAGCAGTTTGGGTGACAGGGGGGCCTACGAGCAGTACTTC. Translating gives CASSLGDRGAYEQYF.